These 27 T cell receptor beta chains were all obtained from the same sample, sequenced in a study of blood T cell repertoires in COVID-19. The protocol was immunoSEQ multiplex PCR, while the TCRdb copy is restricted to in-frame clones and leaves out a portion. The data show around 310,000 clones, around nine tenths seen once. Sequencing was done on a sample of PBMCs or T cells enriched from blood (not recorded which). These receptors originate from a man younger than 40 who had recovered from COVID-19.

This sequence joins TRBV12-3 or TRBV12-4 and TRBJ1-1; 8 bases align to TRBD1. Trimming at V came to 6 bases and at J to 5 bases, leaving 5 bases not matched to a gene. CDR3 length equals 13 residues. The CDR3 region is CASSRQGRTEAFF. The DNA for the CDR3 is TGTGCCAGCAGCCGACAGGGGCGGACTGAAGCTTTCTTT.

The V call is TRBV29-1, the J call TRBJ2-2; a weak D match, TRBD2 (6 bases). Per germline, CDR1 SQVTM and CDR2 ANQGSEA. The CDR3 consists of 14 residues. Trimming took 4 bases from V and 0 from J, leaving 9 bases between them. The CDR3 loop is CSVGSGANTGELFF. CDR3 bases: TGCAGCGTTGGATCGGGGGCGAACACCGGGGAGCTGTTTTTT.

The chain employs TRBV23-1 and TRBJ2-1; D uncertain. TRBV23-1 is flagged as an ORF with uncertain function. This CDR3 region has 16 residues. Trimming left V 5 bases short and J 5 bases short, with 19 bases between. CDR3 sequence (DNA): TGCGCCAGCAGTTTTCAAATGGCAGGCCATCACAATGAGCAGTTCTTC. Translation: CASSFQMAGHHNEQFF.

The CDR3: CASSPALQGPNEKLFF. CDR3 coding DNA: TGTGCCAGCAGCCCCGCCCTACAGGGACCTAATGAAAAACTGTTTTTT. V gene TRBV7-9 combines with J gene TRBJ1-4; tentative D call: TRBD1 (6 bases). The V and J ends lost 5 bases and 3 bases respectively, with 16 bases between them. This CDR3 spans 16 amino acids. In germline, CDR1 is SEHNR, CDR2 FQNEAQ (reference sequence). The full variable domain, rest sourced from reference TRBV7-9 and TRBJ1-4, is DTGVSQNPRHKITKRGQNVTFRCDPISEHNRLYWYRQTLGQGPEFLTYFQNEAQLEKSRLLSDRFSAERPKGSFSTLEIQRTEQGDSAMYLCASSPALQGPNEKLFFGSGTQLSVL.

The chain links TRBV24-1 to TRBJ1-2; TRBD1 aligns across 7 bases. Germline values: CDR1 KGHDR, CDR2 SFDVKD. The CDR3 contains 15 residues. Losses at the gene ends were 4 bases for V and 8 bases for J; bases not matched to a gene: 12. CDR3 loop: CATSDSSMTGLGYTF. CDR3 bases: TGTGCCACCAGTGACTCTAGCATGACAGGGCTCGGCTACACCTTC.

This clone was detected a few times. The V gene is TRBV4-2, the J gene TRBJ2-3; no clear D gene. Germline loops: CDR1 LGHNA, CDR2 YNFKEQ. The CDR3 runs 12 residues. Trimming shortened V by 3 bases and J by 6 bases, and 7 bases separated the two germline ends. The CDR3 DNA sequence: TGTGCCAGCAGCCAGTGGCCCGATACGCAGTATTTT. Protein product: CASSQWPDTQYF.

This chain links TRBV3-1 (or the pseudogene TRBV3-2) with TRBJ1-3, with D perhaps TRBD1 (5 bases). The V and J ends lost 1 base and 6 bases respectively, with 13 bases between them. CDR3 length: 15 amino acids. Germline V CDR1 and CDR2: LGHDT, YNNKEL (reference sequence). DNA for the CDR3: TGTGCCAGCAGCCAAGGGTTAGGGGCGGCAAACACCATATATTTT. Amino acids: CASSQGLGAANTIYF.

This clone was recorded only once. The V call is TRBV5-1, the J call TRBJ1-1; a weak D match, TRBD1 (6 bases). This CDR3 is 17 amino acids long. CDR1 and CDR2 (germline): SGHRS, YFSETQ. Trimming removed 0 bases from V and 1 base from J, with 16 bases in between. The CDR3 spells CASSLAFGQGQNTEAFF. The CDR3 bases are TGCGCCAGCAGCTTGGCCTTCGGGCAGGGGCAGAACACTGAAGCTTTCTTT.

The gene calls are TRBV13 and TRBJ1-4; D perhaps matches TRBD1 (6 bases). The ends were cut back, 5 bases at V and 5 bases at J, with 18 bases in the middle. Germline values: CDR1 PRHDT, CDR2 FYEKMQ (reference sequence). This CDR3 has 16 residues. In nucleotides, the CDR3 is TGTGCCAGCAGCAATCACAGGGTATTCCCCAATGAAAAACTGTTTTTT. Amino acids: CASSNHRVFPNEKLFF.

Here the CDR3 reads CSVETGVGYTF. CDR3 sequence (DNA): TGCAGCGTAGAAACAGGGGTTGGCTACACCTTC. This chain links TRBV29-1 with TRBJ1-2; 7 bases fit TRBD1. Germline V gives CDR1 SQVTM, CDR2 ANQGSEA. There are 11 residues in the CDR3. J gave up 7 bases and V 6 bases, and 5 bases lay outside the gene matches.

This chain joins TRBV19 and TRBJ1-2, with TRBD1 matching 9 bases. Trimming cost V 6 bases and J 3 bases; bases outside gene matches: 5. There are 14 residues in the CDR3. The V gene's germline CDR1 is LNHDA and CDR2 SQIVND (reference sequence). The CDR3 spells CASSTGGRDYGYTF. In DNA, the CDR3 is TGTGCCAGTAGCACAGGGGGCAGGGACTATGGCTACACCTTC.

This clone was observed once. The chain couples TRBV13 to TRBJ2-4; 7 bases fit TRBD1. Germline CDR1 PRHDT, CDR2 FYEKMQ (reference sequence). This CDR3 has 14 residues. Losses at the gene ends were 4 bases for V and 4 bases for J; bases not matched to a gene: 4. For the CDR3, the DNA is TGTGCCAGCAGCTACCGGACAGGAAAAAACATTCAGTACTTC. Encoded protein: CASSYRTGKNIQYF.

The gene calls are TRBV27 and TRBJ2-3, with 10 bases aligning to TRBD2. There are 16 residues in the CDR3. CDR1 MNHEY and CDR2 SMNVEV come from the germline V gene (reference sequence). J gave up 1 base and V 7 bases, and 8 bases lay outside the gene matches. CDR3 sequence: CASTSRLAGGTDTQYF. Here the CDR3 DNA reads TGTGCCAGCACCTCAAGGCTAGCGGGGGGCACAGATACGCAGTATTTT.

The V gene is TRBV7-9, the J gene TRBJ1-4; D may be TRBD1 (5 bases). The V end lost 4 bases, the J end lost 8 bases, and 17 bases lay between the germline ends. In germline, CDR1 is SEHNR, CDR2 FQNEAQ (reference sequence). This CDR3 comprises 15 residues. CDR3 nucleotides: TGTGCCAGCAGCTCCATATTGGCTAGGGGCGAAAAACTGTTTTTT. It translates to CASSSILARGEKLFF.

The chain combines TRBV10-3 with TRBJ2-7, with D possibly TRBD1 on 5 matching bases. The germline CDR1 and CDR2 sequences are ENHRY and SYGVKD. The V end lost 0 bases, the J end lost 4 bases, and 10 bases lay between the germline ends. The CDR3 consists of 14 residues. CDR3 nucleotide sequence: TGTGCCATCAGTGAGTCGGGGCCACCATACGAGCAGTACTTC. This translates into CAISESGPPYEQYF.

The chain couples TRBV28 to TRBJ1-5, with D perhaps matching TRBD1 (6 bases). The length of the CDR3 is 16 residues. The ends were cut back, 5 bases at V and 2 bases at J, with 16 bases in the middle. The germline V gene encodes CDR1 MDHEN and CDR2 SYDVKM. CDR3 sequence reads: CASSPWGGGGNQPQHF. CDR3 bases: TGTGCCAGCAGTCCGTGGGGAGGGGGAGGCAATCAGCCCCAGCATTTT.

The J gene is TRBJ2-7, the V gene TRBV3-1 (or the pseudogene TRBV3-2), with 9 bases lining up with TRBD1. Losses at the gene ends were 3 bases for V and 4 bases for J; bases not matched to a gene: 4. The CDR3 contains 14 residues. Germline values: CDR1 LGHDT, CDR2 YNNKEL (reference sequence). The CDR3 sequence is CASSHWDRVYEQYF. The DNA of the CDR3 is TGTGCCAGCAGCCATTGGGACAGGGTATACGAGCAGTACTTC.

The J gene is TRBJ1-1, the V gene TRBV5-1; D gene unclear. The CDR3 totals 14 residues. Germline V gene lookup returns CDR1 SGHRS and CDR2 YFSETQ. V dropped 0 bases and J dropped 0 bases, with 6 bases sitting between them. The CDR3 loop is CASSLGEMNTEAFF. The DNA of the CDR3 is TGCGCCAGCAGCTTGGGAGAGATGAACACTGAAGCTTTCTTT.

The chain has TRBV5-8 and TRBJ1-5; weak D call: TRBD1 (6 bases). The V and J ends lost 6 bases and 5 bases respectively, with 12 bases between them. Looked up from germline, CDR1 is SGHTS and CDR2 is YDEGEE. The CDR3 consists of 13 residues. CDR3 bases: TGTGCCAGCAACCTACAGGGTCATCAGCCCCAGCATTTT. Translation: CASNLQGHQPQHF.

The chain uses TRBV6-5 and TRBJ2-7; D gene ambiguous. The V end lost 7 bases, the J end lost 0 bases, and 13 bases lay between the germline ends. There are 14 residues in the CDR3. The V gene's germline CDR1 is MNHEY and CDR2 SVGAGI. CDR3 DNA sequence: TGTGCCAGCATGTTGGGCGCAAGCTCCTACGAGCAGTACTTC. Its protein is CASMLGASSYEQYF.

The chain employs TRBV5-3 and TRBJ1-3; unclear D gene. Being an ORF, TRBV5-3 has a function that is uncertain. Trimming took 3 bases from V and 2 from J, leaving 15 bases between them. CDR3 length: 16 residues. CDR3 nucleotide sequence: TGTGCCAGAAGCTCCCTGACTGAAGATCCTGGAAACACCATATATTTT. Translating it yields CARSSLTEDPGNTIYF.

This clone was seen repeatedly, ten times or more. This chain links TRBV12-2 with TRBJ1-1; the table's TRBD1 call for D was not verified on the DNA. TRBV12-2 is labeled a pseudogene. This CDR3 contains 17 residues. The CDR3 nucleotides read TGTGCAAGTCGCTTAGCAAGCCCTGGGACAGGGAGGGTTGAAGCTTTCTTT. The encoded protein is CASRLASPGTGRVEAFF.

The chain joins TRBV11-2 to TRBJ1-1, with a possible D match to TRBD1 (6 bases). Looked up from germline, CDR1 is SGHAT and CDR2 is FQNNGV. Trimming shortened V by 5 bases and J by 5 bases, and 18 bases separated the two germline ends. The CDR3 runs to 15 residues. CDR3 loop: CASSPIQGLGTEAFF. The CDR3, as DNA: TGTGCCAGCAGCCCGATACAGGGTTTGGGTACTGAAGCTTTCTTT.

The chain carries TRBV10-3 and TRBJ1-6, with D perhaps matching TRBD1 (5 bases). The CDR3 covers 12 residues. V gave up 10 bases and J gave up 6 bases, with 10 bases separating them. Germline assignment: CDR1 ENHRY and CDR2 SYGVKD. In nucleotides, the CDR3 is TGTGCCACAAGACAGAGTAATTCACCCCTCCACTTT. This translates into CATRQSNSPLHF.

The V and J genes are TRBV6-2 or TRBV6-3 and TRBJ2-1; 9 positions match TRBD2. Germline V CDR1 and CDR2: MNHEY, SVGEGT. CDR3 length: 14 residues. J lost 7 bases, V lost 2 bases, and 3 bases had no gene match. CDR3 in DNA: TGTGCCAGCAGTTACGGCGGGGGGGCGAATGAGCAGTTCTTC. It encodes CASSYGGGANEQFF.

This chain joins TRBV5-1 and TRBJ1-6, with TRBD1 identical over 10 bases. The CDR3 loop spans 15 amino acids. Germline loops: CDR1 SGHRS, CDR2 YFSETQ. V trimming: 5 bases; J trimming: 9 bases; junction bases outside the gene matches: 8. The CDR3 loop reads CASRSGQGEVSPLHF. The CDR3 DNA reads TGCGCCAGCAGGTCTGGACAGGGGGAAGTTTCACCCCTCCACTTT.

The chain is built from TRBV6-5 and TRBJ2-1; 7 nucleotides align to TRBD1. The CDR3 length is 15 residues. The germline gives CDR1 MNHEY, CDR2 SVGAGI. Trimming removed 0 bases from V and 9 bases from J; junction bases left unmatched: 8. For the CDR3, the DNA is TGTGCCAGCAGTTACTCAACCGGCGCAGGGGGTGAGCAGTTCTTC. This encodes CASSYSTGAGGEQFF.